The rows below give T cell receptor beta chains drawn from one sample of a study of cytomegalovirus exposure and HLA in healthy donors. Measured with immunoSEQ multiplex PCR; TCRdb has only the in-frame clones, and not every one. The profile shows under 200,000 clones, about 13% of them singletons. The sample comprised PBMCs. The receptors derive from a man aged 50 to 60 in good health and CMV-seropositive. The CDR3 runs from the conserved cysteine through the conserved F or W. A D gene is named only where the DNA matches it firmly. For some rows the clone size is stated as once, few or many, or as a class when expanded; others skip it.

len	d_gene	v_gene	abundance	j_gene	CDR3aa	CDR3nt
17	TRBD2	TRBV11-3	few	TRBJ2-3	CASSSQTSGGPTDTQYF	TGTGCCAGCAGCTCACAAACTAGCGGGGGGCCCACAGATACGCAGTATTTT
15	TRBD1	TRBV2	few	TRBJ1-1	CASRTQVTGVAEAFF	TGTGCCAGCAGGACCCAAGTAACAGGGGTGGCTGAAGCTTTCTTT
12	-	TRBV29-1	-	TRBJ1-1	CSVGGRGTEAFF	TGCAGCGTTGGAGGGAGAGGCACTGAAGCTTTCTTT
10	-	TRBV23-1	few	TRBJ1-2	CARSLEGYTF	TGCGCCAGGAGCCTAGAGGGCTACACCTTC
15	-	TRBV7-9	-	TRBJ1-6	CASSFMQAYNSPLHF	TGTGCCAGCAGCTTTATGCAGGCGTATAATTCACCCCTCCACTTT
14	-	TRBV7-3	few	TRBJ2-1	CASSLSYSRGEQFF	TGTGCCAGCAGCTTAAGTTACTCCCGAGGCGAGCAGTTCTTC
13	-	TRBV28	-	TRBJ1-5	CASITGSNQPQHF	TGTGCCAGCATTACAGGTAGCAATCAGCCCCAGCATTTT
15	TRBD1	TRBV9	-	TRBJ1-1	CASSGGQGVNTEAFF	TGTGCCAGCAGCGGGGGACAGGGGGTGAACACTGAAGCTTTCTTT
15	-	TRBV14	-	TRBJ2-7	CASSPGGTASYEQYF	TGTGCCAGCAGCCCAGGGGGGACAGCCTCCTACGAGCAGTACTTC
14	TRBD1	TRBV10-1	-	TRBJ2-2	CANRDRVLTGELFF	TGCGCCAACCGGGACAGGGTTCTCACCGGGGAGCTGTTTTTT
20	-	TRBV21-1	-	TRBJ2-3	CASSSHNGTSGGPPVDTQYF	TGTGCCAGCAGCTCCCATAACGGGACTAGCGGGGGACCGCCGGTAGATACGCAGTATTTT
16	TRBD1	TRBV7-9	-	TRBJ1-4	CASSLRGQGRNEKLFF	TGTGCCAGCAGCTTAAGGGGACAGGGCCGTAATGAAAAACTGTTTTTT
13	-	TRBV7-2	few	TRBJ2-7	CASSVRGAVEQYF	TGTGCCAGCAGCGTCCGGGGTGCCGTCGAGCAGTACTTC
15	TRBD1	TRBV9	-	TRBJ1-1	CASSVGHRGTAEAFF	TGTGCCAGCAGCGTAGGGCACAGGGGAACGGCTGAAGCTTTCTTT
13	-	TRBV4-3	few	TRBJ2-1	CASSQGTRGRQFF	TGCGCCAGCAGCCAAGGTACGCGGGGACGGCAGTTCTTC
15	TRBD1	TRBV5-1	once	TRBJ2-3	CASSLAGGAWDTQYF	TGCGCCAGCAGCTTGGCAGGGGGCGCTTGGGATACGCAGTATTTT
14	-	TRBV5-4	few	TRBJ2-1	CASSLDSGYNEQFF	TGTGCCAGCAGCTTGGACAGCGGCTACAATGAGCAGTTCTTC
13	-	TRBV11-2	few	TRBJ1-1	CASSAHRDTEAFF	TGTGCCAGCAGCGCCCACAGGGACACTGAAGCTTTCTTT
14	-	TRBV30	-	TRBJ2-1	CAWSVGVRSTGQFF	TGTGCCTGGAGTGTGGGAGTAAGGAGCACGGGGCAGTTCTTC
16	-	TRBV25-1	-	TRBJ2-3	CASSASPDSPTDTQYF	TGTGCCAGCAGTGCCTCCCCGGACAGCCCCACAGATACGCAGTATTTT
17	-	TRBV4-1	few	TRBJ1-5	CASSQGLRPSVNQPQHF	TGCGCCAGCAGCCAAGGACTCCGGCCGTCCGTCAATCAGCCCCAGCATTTT
17	-	TRBV21-1	few	TRBJ2-3	CASSNQRGTGAGDTQYF	TGTGCCAGCAGCAACCAACGGGGGACAGGGGCAGGGGATACGCAGTATTTT
15	TRBD1	TRBV7-2	-	TRBJ1-1	CASLDRALKNTEAFF	TGTGCCAGTCTAGACAGGGCTTTGAAGAACACTGAAGCTTTCTTT
13	TRBD1	TRBV30	-	TRBJ1-2	CAWSVKRGHGYTF	TGTGCCTGGAGTGTTAAAAGGGGGCATGGCTACACCTTC
15	-	TRBV10-3	few	TRBJ1-2	CAISESPVTNYGYTF	TGTGCCATCAGTGAGTCGCCGGTTACTAACTATGGCTACACCTTC
16	-	TRBV5-5	-	TRBJ1-2	CASSSKYQGIGYGYTF	TGTGCCAGCAGCTCAAAATACCAGGGGATTGGGTATGGCTACACCTTC
14	TRBD1	TRBV11-1	few	TRBJ1-1	CASSPGGRGTEAFF	TGTGCCAGCAGCCCAGGGGGGCGGGGCACTGAAGCTTTCTTT
15	-	TRBV9	-	TRBJ1-2	CASSVAGTTNYGYTF	TGTGCCAGCAGCGTAGCGGGGACAACTAACTATGGCTACACCTTC
15	-	TRBV4-3	-	TRBJ1-3	CASSQDRHEGNTIYF	TGCGCCAGCAGCCAAGATCGACACGAGGGAAACACCATATATTTT
14	TRBD1	TRBV5-4	few	TRBJ1-2	CASSRDRVNYGYTF	TGTGCCAGCAGCCGGGACAGAGTTAACTATGGCTACACCTTC
15	-	TRBV10-2	few	TRBJ2-1	CASSERGSSYNEQFF	TGCGCCAGCAGTGAGAGGGGGAGCTCCTACAATGAGCAGTTCTTC
15	-	TRBV4-1	few	TRBJ2-5	CASSRIGGSGETQYF	TGCGCCAGCAGCCGAATTGGGGGCTCTGGGGAGACCCAGTACTTC